This entry is about one TCR beta chain. This entry is derived from a study of siplizumab effects on memory and regulatory T cells. Profiling relied on immunoSEQ multiplex PCR, and the TCRdb table lists in-frame clones only, not all of them. In the table there are more than 95,000 clones, about 93% of which are singletons. The TCR was taken from a human donor in good health. Material: CD4+ T cells sorted from blood.

The CDR3 DNA follows: TGTGCCAGCAAGGACGGGGTCGCGGGGGGCTACACCTTC. Translated: CASKDGVAGGYTF. The genes are TRBV6-6 and TRBJ1-2; D unresolved. CDR1 and CDR2 (germline): MNHNY, SVGAGI (reference sequence). With 7 bases removed from V and 8 bases from J, the gap between germline ends came to 17 bases. The CDR3 is made up of 13 amino acids.